The 22 T cell receptor beta chains below all came from one sample that was sequenced in a study of T cell changes during pregnancy in multiple sclerosis. The assay was immunoSEQ multiplex PCR, and TCRdb's table has in-frame clones only and misses some. The sample has about 8,500 clones; approximately 90% are singletons. The source was CD8+ T cells from peripheral blood mononuclear cells, collected in the first trimester of pregnancy. These receptors all stem from a female donor in good health, enrolled as a control in a pregnancy study.

The gene calls are TRBV5-5 and TRBJ1-1; weak D call: TRBD1 (5 bases). Germline CDR1 SGHKS, CDR2 YYEKEE (reference sequence). This CDR3 region has 13 residues. V lost 2 bases and J 5 bases, leaving 10 bases between the germline ends. The CDR3 spells CASSLRGRTEAFF. The CDR3 coding sequence is TGTGCCAGCAGCTTACGGGGGAGGACTGAAGCTTTCTTT. Variable domain in full (rest from reference TRBV5-5 and TRBJ1-1): DAGVTQSPTHLIKTRGQQVTLRCSPISGHKSVSWYQQVLGQGPQFIFQYYEKEERGRGNFPDRFSARQFPNYSSELNVNALLLGDSALYLCASSLRGRTEAFFGQGTRLTVV.

Of note for this clone: Germline is not matched at one junction end, which may reflect a read error. This CDR3 reads CASGDGRPAALDFDTIYF. The DNA for the CDR3 is TGTGCCAGCGGTGACGGGAGACCGGCAGCCCTAGACTTCGACACCATATATTTT. The V gene is TRBV6-1, the J gene TRBJ1-3; no definite D call. From germline, CDR1 is MNHNS and CDR2 SASEGT. There are 18 residues in the CDR3.

This chain uses TRBV7-9 with TRBJ2-1; 9 bases match TRBD2. V was clipped by 1 base and J by 2 bases; unmatched bases: 6. This CDR3 has 17 residues. Germline loops: CDR1 SEHNR, CDR2 FQNEAQ (reference sequence). The CDR3 loop reads CASSLGPLAGAYNEQFF. The CDR3 region has the DNA TGTGCCAGCAGCTTAGGGCCCTTAGCGGGGGCCTACAATGAGCAGTTCTTC. Variable domain in full (rest from reference TRBV7-9 and TRBJ2-1): DTGVSQNPRHKITKRGQNVTFRCDPISEHNRLYWYRQTLGQGPEFLTYFQNEAQLEKSRLLSDRFSAERPKGSFSTLEIQRTEQGDSAMYLCASSLGPLAGAYNEQFFGPGTRLTVL.

This chain links TRBV19 with TRBJ2-7; D gene ambiguous. CDR3 length: 13 residues. Trimming pared 3 bases from V and 1 base from J, leaving 7 bases between. CDR1 LNHDA and CDR2 SQIVND come from the germline V gene (reference sequence). As DNA, the CDR3 is TGTGCCAGTAGTATCGACATATCCTACGAGCAGTACTTC. Residues: CASSIDISYEQYF.

V gene TRBV19 combines with J gene TRBJ1-1; tentative D call: TRBD1 (6 bases). The germline V gene encodes CDR1 LNHDA and CDR2 SQIVND (reference sequence). Trimming cost V 6 bases and J 1 base, with 9 bases left between them. The CDR3 sequence is 13 residues long. CDR3: CASSRGTNTEAFF. CDR3 nucleotides: TGTGCCAGTAGCAGGGGTACGAACACTGAAGCTTTCTTT. The full variable domain, its missing parts supplied by reference TRBV19 and TRBJ1-1, is DGGITQSPKYLFRKEGQNVTLSCEQNLNHDAMYWYRQDPGQGLRLIYYSQIVNDFQKGDIAEGYSVSREKKESFPLTVTSAQKNPTAFYLCASSRGTNTEAFFGQGTRLTVV.

This chain uses TRBV7-9 with TRBJ1-3; unclear D gene. CDR1 SEHNR and CDR2 FQNEAQ come from the germline V gene (reference sequence). The CDR3 extends over 15 amino acids. V lost 2 bases to trimming and J lost 2 bases, with 10 bases between them. The CDR3 loop is CASSLYTDTGNTIYF. The DNA for the CDR3 is TGTGCCAGCAGCTTATATACTGACACTGGAAACACCATATATTTT.

V is TRBV4-1 and J is TRBJ2-1, with D unclear. V was clipped by 3 bases and J by 5 bases, with 11 bases between them. The V gene's germline CDR1 is MGHRA and CDR2 YSYEKL. CDR3 size: 14 residues. CDR3 sequence (DNA): TGCGCCAGCAGCCATCTCGGTCTCCACAATGAGCAGTTCTTC. The encoded protein is CASSHLGLHNEQFF.

The chain has TRBV7-9 and TRBJ2-2, with 8 bases matching TRBD2. J lost 2 bases, V lost 4 bases, and 6 bases had no gene match. This CDR3 has 16 amino acids. Germline V lookup: CDR1 SEHNR, CDR2 FQNEAQ (reference sequence). The CDR3 region has the DNA TGTGCCAGCAGCTCAGCCGGGGGGGATAACACCGGGGAGCTGTTTTTT. Its translation is CASSSAGGDNTGELFF.

This sequence joins TRBV13 and TRBJ2-7; D uncertain. With 3 bases removed from V and 5 bases from J, the gap between germline ends came to 11 bases. The CDR3 is 13 amino acids. Germline CDR1 is PRHDT and CDR2 is FYEKMQ (reference sequence). CDR3 bases: TGTGCCAGCAGCTTTAGATTTAGCAACGAGCAGTACTTC. As protein: CASSFRFSNEQYF.

This clone was observed a handful of times. The CDR3: CASSQEFDRGLNYGYTF. The CDR3 DNA follows: TGTGCCAGCAGCCAAGAGTTTGACAGGGGGCTGAATTATGGCTACACCTTC. The V and J genes are TRBV4-2 and TRBJ1-2, with 10 bases identical to TRBD1. The length of the CDR3 is 17 residues. Germline assignment: CDR1 LGHNA and CDR2 YNFKEQ. V lost 0 bases, J lost 5 bases, and 9 bases stayed unmatched.

The V call is TRBV29-1, the J call TRBJ1-1; D might be TRBD1 (6 bases). The germline V gene encodes CDR1 SQVTM and CDR2 ANQGSEA. The CDR3 is made up of 14 amino acids. V was shortened by 7 bases and J by 1 base, with 16 bases between the two germline ends. The CDR3 DNA follows: TGCAGCGCTAGCTACACAGGGACGAACACTGAAGCTTTCTTT. Translated, it gives CSASYTGTNTEAFF.

The rearrangement joins TRBV2 to TRBJ2-2; 9 bases fit TRBD2. V shed 6 bases and J 4 bases; nucleotides not matched to a gene: 6. The CDR3 is 15 amino acids. Germline V gene sequence: CDR1 SNHLY, CDR2 FYNNEI. Written as DNA, the CDR3 is TGTGCCAGCAGGGATAGCGGGAGTGGCACCGGGGAGCTGTTTTTT. This encodes CASRDSGSGTGELFF.

The CDR3 DNA sequence: TGCGCCAGCAGCTCACAGTCTTCCTACGAGCAGTACTTC. This encodes CASSSQSSYEQYF. The chain employs TRBV5-1 and TRBJ2-7, with D hard to call. Germline V gene data show CDR1 as SGHRS and CDR2 as YFSETQ. V was trimmed by 3 bases and J by 1 base, leaving 8 bases between them. This CDR3 spans 13 amino acids.

A single count supports this clone. The rearrangement uses TRBV28 and TRBJ2-1, with TRBD1 matching 9 bases. The CDR3 is 18 residues long. Germline CDR1 reads MDHEN; CDR2 reads SYDVKM. V shed 3 bases, J shed 3 bases, and the junction held 12 bases outside the gene matches. The CDR3 coding sequence is TGTGCCAGCAGTTTGGGGACAGGGTTATCTTGGGGCTACAATGAGCAGTTCTTC. It translates to CASSLGTGLSWGYNEQFF. Supplemented by reference TRBV28 and TRBJ2-1, the full variable domain reads DVKVTQSSRYLVKRTGEKVFLECVQDMDHENMFWYRQDPGLGLRLIYFSYDVKMKEKGDIPEGYSVSREKKERFSLILESASTNQTSMYLCASSLGTGLSWGYNEQFFGPGTRLTVL.

By sample share, this clone is large. The chain couples TRBV6-1 to TRBJ1-5; the D gene is possibly TRBD1 (5 bases). CDR3 size: 15 residues. The V end was cut by 3 bases, the J end by 7 bases, with 16 bases between. CDR1 and CDR2 from the germline V gene are MNHNS and SASEGT. CDR3 sequence reads: CASSDGQGGGQPQHF. For the CDR3, the DNA is TGTGCCAGCAGTGACGGTCAGGGAGGCGGCCAGCCCCAGCATTTT.

Only one count was recorded for this clone. V gene TRBV30 combines with J gene TRBJ1-6; 8 bases are a match to TRBD1. V was pared by 1 base and J by 6 bases, with 5 bases of the junction left unmatched. The germline CDR1 and CDR2 sequences are GTSNPN and SVGIG (reference sequence). The CDR3 covers 15 residues. In nucleotides, the CDR3 is TGTGCCTGGAGTGAGTTTGGACAGGGTAATTCACCCCTCCACTTT. This sequence encodes CAWSEFGQGNSPLHF.

The chain couples TRBV27 to TRBJ2-7; tentatively, D is TRBD1 (5 bases). The CDR3 extends over 16 amino acids. The germline V and J ends were trimmed by 5 bases and 1 base, with 18 bases remaining between them. Germline CDR1 reads MNHEY; CDR2 reads SMNVEV (reference sequence). This CDR3 reads CASSPLWGEFSYEQYF. The CDR3 coding sequence is TGTGCCAGCAGTCCCCTCTGGGGCGAATTTTCCTACGAGCAGTACTTC.

The chain couples TRBV29-1 to TRBJ1-2; possibly TRBD1 for D (5 bases). Germline loops: CDR1 SQVTM, CDR2 ANQGSEA. The CDR3 contains 13 residues. V was pared by 3 bases and J by 0 bases, with 8 bases between. The CDR3 loop is CSVDIGANYGYTF. The DNA of the CDR3 is TGCAGCGTTGATATAGGGGCTAACTATGGCTACACCTTC. The entire variable domain, with the rest obtained from reference TRBV29-1 and TRBJ1-2, is as follows: SAVISQKPSRDICQRGTSLTIQCQVDSQVTMMFWYRQQPGQSLTLIATANQGSEATYESGFVIDKFPISRPNLTFSTLTVSNMSPEDSSIYLCSVDIGANYGYTFGSGTRLTVV.

The chain has TRBV28 and TRBJ1-1; D may be TRBD1 (5 bases). V lost 3 bases, J lost 5 bases, and 10 bases lay in between. Germline loops: CDR1 MDHEN, CDR2 SYDVKM. The CDR3 runs to 13 residues. DNA for the CDR3: TGTGCCAGCAGTTTCCGGGGGAGGACTGAAGCTTTCTTT. It encodes CASSFRGRTEAFF.

The chain uses TRBV7-2 and TRBJ2-1, with 11 bases matching TRBD2. The CDR3 length is 15 residues. With V trimmed by 5 bases and J by 5 bases, 5 bases remained unmatched. Germline CDR1 and CDR2: SGHTA and FQGNSA. CDR3 amino acids: CASSLTSGKNNEQFF. The CDR3 DNA is TGTGCCAGCAGCCTGACTAGCGGGAAAAACAATGAGCAGTTCTTC. The variable domain in full, with the rest retrieved from reference TRBV7-2 and TRBJ2-1, is GAGVSQSPSNKVTEKGKDVELRCDPISGHTALYWYRQSLGQGLEFLIYFQGNSAPDKSGLPSDRFSAERTGGSVSTLTIQRTQQEDSAVYLCASSLTSGKNNEQFFGPGTRLTVL.

The chain couples TRBV27 to TRBJ2-1; possibly TRBD2 for D (6 bases). V was cut by 7 bases and J by 0 bases, with 10 bases left in between. The germline V gene has CDR1 MNHEY and CDR2 SMNVEV (reference sequence). CDR3 length equals 14 residues. Here the CDR3 DNA reads TGTGCCAGCACCTGGGGGGACTCCTACAATGAGCAGTTCTTC. Its protein is CASTWGDSYNEQFF.

The chain has TRBV7-2 and TRBJ1-1, with D possibly TRBD1 on 6 matching bases. The CDR3 is 12 residues long. CDR1 is SGHTA and CDR2 is FQGNSA in the germline V gene. Deletions cut 5 bases from V and 7 bases from J, with 11 bases between. The CDR3 here is CASSQGTLEAFF. For the CDR3, the DNA is TGTGCCAGCAGCCAAGGGACACTTGAAGCTTTCTTT.